Shown below are 15 T cell receptor beta chains from a single sample sequenced in a study of cytomegalovirus exposure and HLA in healthy donors. The PCR used 60 Vbeta and 13 Jbeta primers. Sequencing used immunoSEQ multiplex PCR; TCRdb keeps in-frame clones, though not all of them. The sample lists fewer than 120,000 clones; 76% were seen once. Input material: PBMCs. The receptors stem from a man aged 30-40 years in good health and CMV-seropositive.

The chain is built from TRBV5-4 and TRBJ2-3; 8 bases map to TRBD2. Losses at the gene ends were 2 bases for V and 1 base for J; bases not matched to a gene: 3. The CDR3 is 15 residues long. Germline V gives CDR1 SGHNT, CDR2 YYREEE (reference sequence). The CDR3 DNA follows: TGTGCCAGCAGCTTTCTAGCGGGCCGCACAGATACGCAGTATTTT. Amino acids: CASSFLAGRTDTQYF.

The chain's CDR3 is CASSPTGWGYTF. For the CDR3, the DNA is TGTGCCAGCAGTCCGACAGGGTGGGGCTACACCTTC. The chain employs TRBV5-6 and TRBJ1-2, with TRBD1 matching over 7 bases. The germline gives CDR1 SGHDT, CDR2 YYEEEE. V lost 5 bases and J lost 8; bases outside the gene matches: 6. The CDR3 length is 12 residues.

For the CDR3, the DNA is TGCGCCAGCAGCCAAGATTGGCAGGGCCCTACAGATACGCAGTATTTT. Protein product: CASSQDWQGPTDTQYF. V is TRBV4-3 and J is TRBJ2-3, with D possibly being TRBD1 (5 bases). Trimming shortened V by 0 bases and J by 3 bases, and 13 bases separated the two germline ends. Germline V lookup: CDR1 LGHNA, CDR2 YSLEER. The CDR3 length is 16 residues.

The chain employs TRBV7-2 and TRBJ1-3; 9 bases are a match to TRBD1. CDR1 is SGHTA and CDR2 is FQGNSA in the germline V gene. V shed 5 bases, J shed 2 bases, and the junction held 7 bases outside the gene matches. This CDR3 is built from 16 residues. This chain's CDR3 is CASSKQGAGAGNTIYF. The CDR3 nucleotides are TGTGCCAGCAGCAAACAGGGGGCTGGTGCTGGAAACACCATATATTTT.

V usage is TRBV18 and J usage is TRBJ1-5; 10 bases fit TRBD1. V was pared by 5 bases and J by 3 bases, with 4 bases of the junction left unmatched. Germline CDR1 reads KGHSH; CDR2 reads LQKENI. CDR3 length: 15 amino acids. CDR3 nucleotide sequence: TGTGCCAGCTCAACGGACAGGGGGGCCAATCAGCCCCAGCATTTT. Translated, it gives CASSTDRGANQPQHF. The variable domain in full, completed from reference TRBV18 and TRBJ1-5, reads NAGVMQNPRHLVRRRGQEARLRCSPMKGHSHVYWYRQLPEEGLKFMVYLQKENIIDESGMPKERFSAEFPKEGPSILRIQQVVRGDSAAYFCASSTDRGANQPQHFGDGTRLSIL.

The V and J genes are TRBV6-6 and TRBJ1-3; D remains ambiguous. Per the germline V gene, CDR1 is MNHNY and CDR2 is SVGAGI (reference sequence). This CDR3 is 15 amino acids long. Trimming shortened V by 4 bases and J by 4 bases, and 14 bases separated the two germline ends. CDR3: CASSSKISAGNTIYF. The DNA of the CDR3 is TGTGCCAGCAGTTCAAAGATCAGCGCAGGAAACACCATATATTTT.

The CDR3 loop reads CASSPGQVGSGETQYF. The CDR3 nucleotides read TGTGCCAGCAGCCCGGGACAGGTGGGGTCCGGAGAGACCCAGTACTTC. The chain uses TRBV5-4 and TRBJ2-5; 8 bases align to TRBD1. V lost 4 bases and J lost 4; bases outside the gene matches: 12. CDR1 SGHNT and CDR2 YYREEE come from the germline V gene (reference sequence). The CDR3 is 16 amino acids.

The genes are TRBV28 and TRBJ1-5; possible D gene TRBD1, 5 bases. The CDR3 has 15 amino acids. CDR1 MDHEN and CDR2 SYDVKM come from the germline V gene. V was trimmed by 3 bases and J by 7 bases, leaving 16 bases between them. CDR3 sequence: CASSFRRGAEQPQHF. The CDR3 coding sequence is TGTGCCAGCAGTTTTCGGCGCGGGGCGGAACAGCCCCAGCATTTT.

This clone was observed a few times. V is TRBV5-1 and J is TRBJ1-2; TRBD1 aligns across 7 bases. The CDR3 runs 15 residues. The J segment lost 6 bases and the V segment lost 5 bases, leaving 13 bases of the junction unmatched. Per the germline V gene, CDR1 is SGHRS and CDR2 is YFSETQ. In DNA form, the CDR3 reads TGCGCCAGCAGTCCTCAGGGGGTGCTTCGGGATGGCTACACCTTC. Amino acids: CASSPQGVLRDGYTF.

The rearrangement joins TRBV9 to TRBJ2-3; no firm D call. V lost 0 bases, J lost 6 bases, and 17 bases lay in between. This CDR3 contains 16 residues. Germline CDR1 reads SGDLS; CDR2 reads YYNGEE. CDR3: CASSVESTDPYDTQYF. CDR3 bases: TGTGCCAGCAGCGTAGAGTCTACAGACCCTTATGATACGCAGTATTTT.

This clone was seen a handful of times. V gene TRBV5-6 combines with J gene TRBJ1-2, with 9 bases lining up with TRBD1. CDR1 and CDR2 (germline): SGHDT, YYEEEE. With 3 bases clipped from V and 7 bases from J, the junction kept 7 bases outside the gene matches. CDR3 length: 14 residues. In DNA form, the CDR3 reads TGTGCCAGCAGCTCGGGACAGGGTATCCCTGGCTACACCTTC. This codes for CASSSGQGIPGYTF.

The rearrangement links TRBV10-1 to TRBJ2-2; maybe TRBD1 (5 bases). This CDR3 spans 14 amino acids. V lost 4 bases, J lost 4 bases, and 10 bases lay in between. CDR1 is WNHNN, CDR2 SYGVQD, per germline (reference sequence). The DNA of the CDR3 is TGCGCCAGCAGTGTGGCCCAGGGCACCGGGGAGCTGTTTTTT. It translates to CASSVAQGTGELFF.

This clone was picked up a small number of times. The V call is TRBV7-9, the J call TRBJ1-5, with 7 bases that match TRBD1. The CDR3 has 15 residues. Germline V lookup: CDR1 SEHNR, CDR2 FQNEAQ (reference sequence). After removal of 1 base from V and 7 bases from J, the junction contained 7 bases not matched to a gene. The CDR3 DNA reads TGTGCCAGCAGCTTAGACGAGGCCAGGGGGCAGCCCCAGCATTTT. Protein sequence: CASSLDEARGQPQHF.

The rearrangement uses TRBV19 and TRBJ2-7, with TRBD1 matching over 9 bases. Per the germline V gene, CDR1 is LNHDA and CDR2 is SQIVND (reference sequence). The CDR3 is 12 amino acids. V was clipped by 10 bases and J by 7 bases; unmatched bases: 8. CDR3 nucleotides: TGTGCCACCTCACAGGGGGCTCGGGAGCAGTACTTC. This codes for CATSQGAREQYF.

The J gene is TRBJ1-1, the V gene TRBV7-2; 8 positions agree with TRBD1. Germline CDR1 reads SGHTA; CDR2 reads FQGNSA. V gave up 1 base and J gave up 3 bases; unmatched junction bases: 7. CDR3 length: 16 residues. The CDR3 region is CASSLGRQGSYTEAFF. The CDR3 bases are TGTGCCAGCAGCTTAGGACGACAGGGGAGTTACACTGAAGCTTTCTTT.